Listed below are T cell receptor beta chains from one sample, sequenced in a study of beta chain features in type 1 diabetes. The assay was immunoSEQ multiplex PCR, and TCRdb's table has in-frame clones only and misses some. The data show roughly 300,000 clones, under 8.5% seen once. Sequenced input: central memory CD4+ T cells from blood. These receptors were collected from a woman younger than 30 in good health. CDR3s include the opening cysteine and the closing phenylalanine or tryptophan. Each record gives: J gene, V gene, D gene, clone size, CDR3 DNA, CDR3 protein. D genes are given only for firm matches. For some rows the clone size is stated as once, few or many, or as a class when expanded; others skip it.

J: TRBJ1-2
V: TRBV7-8
D: TRBD1
size: -
DNA: TGTGCCAGCAGCCCCCGGACAGGGGGTGCCTATGGCTACACCTTC
CDR3: CASSPRTGGAYGYTF

J: TRBJ2-7
V: TRBV28
D: TRBD1
size: -
DNA: TGTGCCAGCACTGGACAGGGACCTAGGGAGCAGTACTTC
CDR3: CASTGQGPREQYF

J: TRBJ2-1
V: TRBV28
D: -
size: many
DNA: TGTGCCAGCAGTTTTGCTTCCACCTACAATGAGCAGTTCTTC
CDR3: CASSFASTYNEQFF

J: TRBJ2-1
V: TRBV5-8
D: -
size: few
DNA: TGTGCCAGCAGCTTGGGTACAGGAAGATACAATGAGCAGTTCTTC
CDR3: CASSLGTGRYNEQFF

J: TRBJ1-2
V: TRBV27
D: TRBD1
size: -
DNA: TGTGCCAGCAGTCACTGGGGACAGGGGGAAGGTTATGGCTACACCTTC
CDR3: CASSHWGQGEGYGYTF

J: TRBJ2-7
V: TRBV6-1
D: -
size: -
DNA: TGTGCCAGCAGTTTATTGGGCCCTCGGGGGGAGCAGTACTTC
CDR3: CASSLLGPRGEQYF

J: TRBJ1-2
V: TRBV28
D: TRBD1
size: few
DNA: TGTGCCAGCAGTTTCCAAGACAGGGGGTTGGGTGGCTACACCTTC
CDR3: CASSFQDRGLGGYTF

J: TRBJ2-2
V: TRBV10-3
D: TRBD1
size: few
DNA: TGTGCCATCAGAGACGGACAGGGCTCCAGCGGGGAGCTGTTTTTT
CDR3: CAIRDGQGSSGELFF

J: TRBJ2-2
V: TRBV9
D: TRBD1
size: few
DNA: TGTGCCAGCAGCGTAGCGGGACAGGTCAGCGGGGAGCTGTTTTTT
CDR3: CASSVAGQVSGELFF

J: TRBJ2-6
V: TRBV5-1
D: -
size: few
DNA: TGCGCCAGCAGCCAAGTCTCGAGGGCTGGGGCCAACGTCCTGACTTTC
CDR3: CASSQVSRAGANVLTF

J: TRBJ2-5
V: TRBV11-2
D: -
size: few
DNA: TGTGCCAGCAGTCCGGTCAGGTCCCAAGAGACCCAGTACTTC
CDR3: CASSPVRSQETQYF

J: TRBJ2-7
V: TRBV4-2
D: -
size: few
DNA: TGTGCCAGCAGCCAAGGGATTGGGGGGAGAATTTCCTACGAGCAGTACTTC
CDR3: CASSQGIGGRISYEQYF

J: TRBJ1-5
V: TRBV7-9
D: -
size: -
DNA: TGTGCCAGCAGCTCATCTCTTGGGGGTCCGGAACAGCCCCAGCATTTT
CDR3: CASSSSLGGPEQPQHF

J: TRBJ1-2
V: TRBV28
D: -
size: -
DNA: TGTGCCAGCAGTCCGTACCGGTATGGCTACACCTTC
CDR3: CASSPYRYGYTF

J: TRBJ2-1
V: TRBV4-3
D: -
size: -
DNA: TGCGCCAGCAGCCAAGTTTCGGCCAGCTACAATGAGCAGTTCTTC
CDR3: CASSQVSASYNEQFF

J: TRBJ2-1
V: TRBV4-1
D: TRBD2
size: -
DNA: TGCGCCAGCAGCCCCACTAGCGGGAGAACCGGCAATGAGCAGTTCTTC
CDR3: CASSPTSGRTGNEQFF

J: TRBJ2-7
V: TRBV2
D: -
size: -
DNA: TGTGCCAGCAACCCTCAGGGGGGGACTAACTACGAGCAGTACTTC
CDR3: CASNPQGGTNYEQYF

J: TRBJ2-7
V: TRBV19
D: -
size: few
DNA: TGTGCCAGTATGGGGACGGTTCCCTACGAGCAGTACTTC
CDR3: CASMGTVPYEQYF

J: TRBJ1-4
V: TRBV18
D: -
size: few
DNA: TGTGCCAGCTCACCGGGGTGGGCTAATGAAAAACTGTTTTTT
CDR3: CASSPGWANEKLFF

J: TRBJ2-5
V: TRBV18
D: TRBD2
size: many
DNA: TGTGCCAGCTCAGCAAGCGGGAGGTCCATTCAAGAGACCCAGTACTTC
CDR3: CASSASGRSIQETQYF

J: TRBJ2-1
V: TRBV28
D: -
size: -
DNA: TGTGCCAGCAGTTTGGCGCCCAGTGAGCAGTTCTTC
CDR3: CASSLAPSEQFF

J: TRBJ1-1
V: TRBV29-1
D: TRBD1
size: few
DNA: TGCAGCGTAACAGGGGAATTGGGAACTGAAGCTTTCTTT
CDR3: CSVTGELGTEAFF

J: TRBJ2-7
V: TRBV27
D: TRBD2
size: -
DNA: TGTGCCAGCAGTTTCCCGTCCCTTCAACTAGCGGGAGGATCCTACGAGCAGTACTTC
CDR3: CASSFPSLQLAGGSYEQYF

J: TRBJ1-2
V: TRBV28
D: -
size: -
DNA: TGTGCCAGCAGTCCGATGACCCGAGGCTACACCTTC
CDR3: CASSPMTRGYTF

J: TRBJ2-1
V: TRBV28
D: TRBD2
size: few
DNA: TGTGCCAGCAGCACTAACCCCTCGGGACTACGTACCTACAATGAGCAGTTCTTC
CDR3: CASSTNPSGLRTYNEQFF

J: TRBJ2-7
V: TRBV28
D: -
size: -
DNA: TGTGCCAGCAGGGTACTAGGGAATATCCACTACGAGCAGTACTTC
CDR3: CASRVLGNIHYEQYF

J: TRBJ2-7
V: TRBV6-5
D: -
size: few
DNA: TGTGCCAGCAGGCCACAGGGTGGCTCCTACGAGCAGTACTTC
CDR3: CASRPQGGSYEQYF

J: TRBJ2-7
V: TRBV5-1
D: -
size: -
DNA: TGCGCCAGCAGCTCGACGGCGGGCGGCTCCTACGAGCAGTACTTC
CDR3: CASSSTAGGSYEQYF

J: TRBJ2-7
V: TRBV19
D: -
size: -
DNA: TGTGCCAGTAGTATAGGACAAAATAGGAACGAGCAGTACTTC
CDR3: CASSIGQNRNEQYF